This T cell receptor beta chain was identified in a study of beta chain features in type 1 diabetes. The study, taken as a whole, reports: In type 1 diabetes patients, VDJ junctions had fewer insertions; deletions at these junctions were more frequent.

This clone was seen more than once but under ten times. Its target is not known. Expressed TCRB transcripts got sequenced, as all isolated RNA was reverse transcribed. TCRdb's table, derived via immunoSEQ multiplex PCR, lists solely in-frame clones and lacks some. The sample lists about 360,000 clones, roughly 12% occurring once. Germline loops: CDR1 SQVTM, CDR2 ANQGSEA. The CDR3 extends over 13 amino acids. The J segment lost 5 bases and the V segment lost 6 bases, leaving 9 bases of the junction unmatched. The receptor comes from a young man in good health. The chain uses TRBV29-1 and TRBJ2-7; 8 bases are a match to TRBD2. Specimen: naive CD4+ T cells from blood. CDR3 protein: CSVGGLEYNEQYF. The CDR3 nucleotides read TGCAGCGTGGGGGGACTAGAATATAACGAGCAGTACTTC.